Below, 15 T cell receptor beta chains from the same sample are listed, as sequenced in a study of cytomegalovirus exposure and HLA in healthy donors. PCR was performed using 60 Vbeta and 13 Jbeta primers. Produced via immunoSEQ multiplex PCR; TCRdb's table is partial and in-frame only. The sample yields 150,000 to 200,000 clones, around four fifths seen once. The sequenced sample consisted of PBMCs. These receptors all stem from a female donor in good health and CMV-seronegative.

This clone has just one count. V usage is TRBV6-6 and J usage is TRBJ1-5, with 8 bases matching TRBD1. Germline values: CDR1 MNHNY, CDR2 SVGAGI (reference sequence). J was trimmed by 7 bases and V by 2 bases; bases with no gene match: 7. This CDR3 region has 15 residues. The CDR3 bases are TGTGCCAGCAGTTACCAGGGGGCGATCGGCCAGCCCCAGCATTTT. It codes for CASSYQGAIGQPQHF.

The chain joins TRBV9 to TRBJ1-5, with 7 nucleotides matching TRBD1. CDR1 and CDR2 from the germline V gene are SGDLS and YYNGEE. V was clipped by 3 bases and J by 11 bases; unmatched bases: 8. The CDR3 has 13 amino acids. The CDR3 DNA sequence: TGTGCCAGCAGCGAGAGGGGGCGGGGGGCCCAGCATTTT. Protein sequence: CASSERGRGAQHF.

This clone was recorded once. The chain employs TRBV2 and TRBJ2-7, with 9 positions matching TRBD1. The CDR3 covers 14 residues. Germline values: CDR1 SNHLY, CDR2 FYNNEI. The ends lost 5 bases at V and 3 bases at J; junction bases unmatched: 5. CDR3 coding DNA: TGTGCCAGCAGTTTGGGACAGGGTCTCTACGAGCAGTACTTC. It is translated as CASSLGQGLYEQYF.

This clone has a handful of counts. The chain carries TRBV5-1 and TRBJ2-1; no definite D call. Per the germline V gene, CDR1 is SGHRS and CDR2 is YFSETQ. CDR3 length: 15 amino acids. V was cut by 2 bases and J by 0 bases, with 9 bases left in between. The CDR3 DNA follows: TGCGCCAGCAGCTTAATCCCCAGCTCCTACAATGAGCAGTTCTTC. Translation: CASSLIPSSYNEQFF.

Comments on this clone: The identical CDR3 is also encoded by other nucleotide sequences in the sample. The rearrangement uses TRBV9 and TRBJ2-3, with D perhaps TRBD2 (5 bases). V lost 0 bases, J lost 3 bases, and 8 bases lay in between. This CDR3 region has 14 residues. Germline V lookup: CDR1 SGDLS, CDR2 YYNGEE. CDR3 bases: TGTGCCAGCAGCGTAGGGTCGGGAACAGATACGCAGTATTTT. Protein sequence: CASSVGSGTDTQYF.

The V gene is TRBV5-4, the J gene TRBJ2-5, with 10 bases fitting TRBD1. Germline V gene lookup returns CDR1 SGHNT and CDR2 YYREEE (reference sequence). V trimming: 5 bases; J trimming: 5 bases; junction bases outside the gene matches: 6. The length of the CDR3 is 14 residues. The CDR3 spells CASRRDRGGETQYF. The CDR3 bases are TGTGCCAGCAGACGGGACAGGGGAGGGGAGACCCAGTACTTC.

This sequence joins TRBV27 and TRBJ2-7; 12 bases align to TRBD1. The V segment lost 5 bases and the J segment 6 bases; nucleotides outside the gene matches: 14. Germline CDR1 MNHEY, CDR2 SMNVEV (reference sequence). The CDR3 is made up of 17 amino acids. The chain's CDR3 is CASSAGTPGQGAGEQYF. CDR3 sequence (DNA): TGTGCCAGCAGTGCGGGAACTCCGGGACAGGGGGCAGGCGAGCAGTACTTC.

This chain uses TRBV29-1 with TRBJ1-4; 8 bases agree with TRBD1. Germline values: CDR1 SQVTM, CDR2 ANQGSEA. The CDR3 consists of 14 residues. V shed 4 bases and J 1 base; nucleotides not matched to a gene: 2. The CDR3 sequence: CSVGQGRTNEKLFF. The CDR3 nucleotides are TGCAGCGTTGGACAGGGGCGAACTAATGAAAAACTGTTTTTT. The full variable domain, completed using reference TRBV29-1 and TRBJ1-4, is SAVISQKPSRDICQRGTSLTIQCQVDSQVTMMFWYRQQPGQSLTLIATANQGSEATYESGFVIDKFPISRPNLTFSTLTVSNMSPEDSSIYLCSVGQGRTNEKLFFGSGTQLSVL.

The J gene is TRBJ2-5, the V gene TRBV15, with TRBD2 identical over 11 bases. This CDR3 spans 17 amino acids. Germline V lookup: CDR1 LNHNV, CDR2 YYDKDF (reference sequence). J gave up 1 base and V 1 base, and 5 bases lay outside the gene matches. The CDR3 DNA sequence: TGTGCCACCAGCAGAGGTGCAACTAGCGGGAGCCAAGAGACCCAGTACTTC. Translation gives CATSRGATSGSQETQYF.

The chain uses TRBV4-1 and TRBJ1-4; the D is unclear. The CDR3 runs to 16 residues. V lost 0 bases to trimming and J lost 0 bases, with 8 bases between them. Per germline, CDR1 MGHRA and CDR2 YSYEKL. The CDR3 nucleotides are TGCGCCAGCAGCCAAGATTGGAGGGCAACTAATGAAAAACTGTTTTTT. Translation gives CASSQDWRATNEKLFF.

The genes are TRBV5-8 and TRBJ2-3; D is perhaps TRBD1 (5 bases). Trimming pared 5 bases from V and 3 bases from J, leaving 10 bases between. Germline-derived CDR1 and CDR2 are SGHTS and YDEGEE. This CDR3 spans 13 amino acids. The CDR3 nucleotides read TGTGCCAGCAGGACCAGGGTAACAGATACGCAGTATTTT. Translated: CASRTRVTDTQYF.

The rearrangement joins TRBV19 to TRBJ2-1; perhaps TRBD1 as D (6 bases). In germline, CDR1 is LNHDA, CDR2 SQIVND (reference sequence). V was trimmed by 0 bases and J by 0 bases, leaving 9 bases between them. The CDR3 has 16 residues. The CDR3: CASSIDRGTSYNEQFF. CDR3 DNA sequence: TGTGCCAGTAGTATAGACAGGGGTACCTCCTACAATGAGCAGTTCTTC. Complete variable domain (other parts from reference TRBV19 and TRBJ2-1): DGGITQSPKYLFRKEGQNVTLSCEQNLNHDAMYWYRQDPGQGLRLIYYSQIVNDFQKGDIAEGYSVSREKKESFPLTVTSAQKNPTAFYLCASSIDRGTSYNEQFFGPGTRLTVL.

This clone was counted once. The rearrangement links TRBV11-2 to TRBJ1-6; D remains ambiguous. Germline CDR1 is SGHAT and CDR2 is FQNNGV. Trimming left V 5 bases short and J 6 bases short, with 17 bases between. CDR3 size: 16 residues. This CDR3 reads CASSKVRGASNSPLHF. In DNA, the CDR3 is TGTGCCAGCAGCAAGGTTCGGGGAGCCTCTAATTCACCCCTCCACTTT.

J is TRBJ2-1 and V is TRBV4-3; TRBD1 agrees at 11 bases. Germline CDR1 LGHNA, CDR2 YSLEER. The CDR3 length is 15 residues. Trimming at V came to 2 bases and at J to 7 bases, leaving 4 bases not matched to a gene. As DNA, the CDR3 is TGCGCCAGCAGCCAACGGACAGGGGGCGTTAATGAGCAGTTCTTC. Translation gives CASSQRTGGVNEQFF.

The chain links TRBV6-1 to TRBJ2-7; D possibly corresponds to TRBD1 (6 bases). Trimming took 3 bases from V and 2 from J, leaving 14 bases between them. This CDR3 is built from 15 residues. Germline CDR1 MNHNS, CDR2 SASEGT. CDR3 region: CASSEKTGRAYEQYF. The CDR3 region has the DNA TGTGCCAGCAGTGAGAAGACAGGACGCGCCTACGAGCAGTACTTC.